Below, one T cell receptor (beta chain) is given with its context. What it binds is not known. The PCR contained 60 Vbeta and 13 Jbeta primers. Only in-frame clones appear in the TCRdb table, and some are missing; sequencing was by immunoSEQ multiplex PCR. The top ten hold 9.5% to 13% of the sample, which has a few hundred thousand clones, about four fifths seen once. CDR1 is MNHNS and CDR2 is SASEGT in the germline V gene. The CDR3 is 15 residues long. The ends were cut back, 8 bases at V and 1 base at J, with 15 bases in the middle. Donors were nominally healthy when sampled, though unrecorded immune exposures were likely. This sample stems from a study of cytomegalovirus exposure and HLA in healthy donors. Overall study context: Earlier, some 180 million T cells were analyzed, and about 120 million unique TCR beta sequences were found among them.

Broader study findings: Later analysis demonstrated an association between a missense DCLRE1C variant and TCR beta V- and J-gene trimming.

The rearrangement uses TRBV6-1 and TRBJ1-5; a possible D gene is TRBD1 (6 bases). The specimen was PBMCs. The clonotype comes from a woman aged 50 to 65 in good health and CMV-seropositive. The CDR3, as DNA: TGTGCCAGCGGATTACAGGGTCTGAGCAATCAGCCCCAGCATTTT. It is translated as CASGLQGLSNQPQHF.